One and the same sample provided the 16 T cell receptor beta chains below, sequenced in a study of shared clonotypes between healthy human individuals. Produced via immunoSEQ multiplex PCR; TCRdb's table is partial and in-frame only. Altogether 2.3 million or so clones are present, over 90% being singletons, with the ten largest covering about 0.39%. Material for sequencing was naive CD4+ T cells from PBMCs. Noted subset: CD45RA+ positively selected. Receptors were obtained from a man aged 18-30 years in good health. Some clones in this sample may be carry-over from other donors' samples.

J is TRBJ2-7 and V is TRBV6-6; the D call may be TRBD1 or TRBD2 (5 bases each). The V and J ends lost 5 bases and 2 bases respectively, with 10 bases between them. The CDR3 has 13 amino acids. The germline CDR1 and CDR2 sequences are MNHNY and SVGAGI (reference sequence). The CDR3 region is CASSRDGTYEQYF. The CDR3 DNA is TGTGCCAGCAGTCGGGACGGGACCTACGAGCAGTACTTC.

This clone has only one observation. The chain is built from TRBV2 and TRBJ1-5; possibly TRBD1 for D (5 bases). The CDR3 consists of 14 residues. In germline, CDR1 is SNHLY, CDR2 FYNNEI. V lost 4 bases and J lost 9, with 16 bases in between. The CDR3 sequence: CASSGGTAISPQHF. CDR3 bases: TGTGCCAGCAGTGGTGGGACCGCTATATCGCCCCAGCATTTT.

The chain uses TRBV18 and TRBJ2-5; maybe TRBD2 (6 bases). The CDR3 extends over 14 amino acids. Germline CDR1 is KGHSH and CDR2 is LQKENI. The ends were cut back, 3 bases at V and 4 bases at J, with 12 bases in the middle. This CDR3 reads CASSPSSEGETQYF. The CDR3 nucleotides read TGTGCCAGCTCACCTTCTTCGGAGGGAGAGACCCAGTACTTC.

About this clone itself: The same CDR3 also results from other DNA sequences found in this sample. The genes are TRBV7-9 and TRBJ2-7; D unresolved. The CDR3 consists of 15 residues. Germline assignment: CDR1 SEHNR and CDR2 FQNEAQ (reference sequence). Between the trimmed V and J ends, which lost 1 base and 0 bases, there was a span of 10 bases. The CDR3 sequence is CASSLVGRSSYEQYF. CDR3 sequence (DNA): TGTGCCAGCAGCTTAGTAGGCAGAAGCTCCTACGAGCAGTACTTC.

This chain connects TRBV5-1 to TRBJ2-5; D remains unclear. This CDR3 contains 12 residues. From germline, CDR1 is SGHRS and CDR2 YFSETQ. Trimming shortened V by 4 bases and J by 7 bases, and 11 bases separated the two germline ends. CDR3 sequence reads: CASSPDRGTQYF. For the CDR3, the DNA is TGCGCCAGCAGCCCCGACCGAGGGACCCAGTACTTC.

This sequence joins TRBV5-4 and TRBJ2-5, with 8 bases aligning to TRBD1. Trimming at V came to 0 bases and at J to 1 base, leaving 5 bases not matched to a gene. CDR1 and CDR2 from the germline V gene are SGHNT and YYREEE (reference sequence). This CDR3 contains 16 residues. Written as DNA, the CDR3 is TGTGCCAGCAGCTTGGTTACAGGGGGTCCCCAAGAGACCCAGTACTTC. It codes for CASSLVTGGPQETQYF.

This chain connects TRBV9 to TRBJ2-7; a weak D match, TRBD1 (5 bases). The ends were cut back, 4 bases at V and 0 bases at J, with 14 bases in the middle. Germline V gene data show CDR1 as SGDLS and CDR2 as YYNGEE. The CDR3 runs 15 residues. CDR3 protein: CASSPRQLSSYEQYF. For the CDR3, the DNA is TGTGCCAGCAGCCCTAGACAGCTCAGCTCCTACGAGCAGTACTTC.

A remark on this clone: This same CDR3 is encoded by further DNA sequences in the sample. V gene TRBV11-2 combines with J gene TRBJ2-1; unclear D gene. V was shortened by 1 base and J by 8 bases, with 3 bases between the two germline ends. The CDR3 spans 11 residues. Germline V lookup: CDR1 SGHAT, CDR2 FQNNGV. CDR3 nucleotides: TGTGCCAGCAGCTTAGTCTATGAGCAGTTCTTC. Protein product: CASSLVYEQFF.

V and J are TRBV6-5 and TRBJ2-5; TRBD1 matches 10 bases. Germline CDR1 MNHEY, CDR2 SVGAGI. The CDR3 has 15 residues. V gave up 8 bases and J gave up 4 bases; unmatched junction bases: 10. DNA for the CDR3: TGTGCCAGCCGTGGGACAGGGGTGTATTTAGAGACCCAGTACTTC. Its translation: CASRGTGVYLETQYF.

This clone was picked up a small number of times. This chain links TRBV2 with TRBJ1-2; no clear D. Germline V lookup: CDR1 SNHLY, CDR2 FYNNEI. The CDR3 consists of 12 residues. V shed 4 bases and J shed 5 bases, with 8 bases lying between them. The CDR3 reads CASSGQQYGYTF. The CDR3 bases are TGTGCCAGCAGTGGTCAGCAGTATGGCTACACCTTC.

DNA for the CDR3: TGTGCCACCAGCAGAGGCCAGGACGGTCTGGTCACCGGGGAGCTGTTTTTT. As protein: CATSRGQDGLVTGELFF. The chain links TRBV15 to TRBJ2-2; D not certain. In germline, CDR1 is LNHNV, CDR2 YYDKDF (reference sequence). The CDR3 consists of 17 residues. V lost 1 base and J 4 bases, leaving 16 bases between the germline ends.

The chain carries TRBV5-1 and TRBJ2-1, with D hard to call. The V gene's germline CDR1 is SGHRS and CDR2 YFSETQ. Trimming removed 0 bases from V and 10 bases from J, with 11 bases in between. The CDR3 is 13 amino acids. This chain's CDR3 is CASSLVASGEQFF. CDR3 in DNA: TGCGCCAGCAGCTTGGTTGCTAGTGGAGAGCAGTTCTTC.

The chain has TRBV9 and TRBJ1-1; D is unclear. Trimming took off 4 bases at V and 8 bases at J, with 12 bases between the two ends. Germline V gene sequence: CDR1 SGDLS, CDR2 YYNGEE. The CDR3 extends over 12 amino acids. The CDR3 DNA follows: TGTGCCAGCAGCTCTCTAAGAGGAGAAGCTTTCTTT. This sequence encodes CASSSLRGEAFF.

Remarks on this clone: Other DNA sequences from this sample encode an identical CDR3 as well. The chain uses TRBV27 and TRBJ1-1, with a tentative D call TRBD1 (6 bases). Trimming took off 4 bases at V and 1 base at J, with 10 bases between the two ends. The CDR3 contains 14 residues. The germline V gene encodes CDR1 MNHEY and CDR2 SMNVEV (reference sequence). The CDR3 DNA sequence: TGTGCCAGCAGTTCTACAGGGCGGAACACTGAAGCTTTCTTT. This translates into CASSSTGRNTEAFF.

CDR3 in amino acids: CASSPNPRASGNTIYF. CDR3 sequence (DNA): TGTGCCAGCTCACCAAACCCCAGGGCTTCTGGAAACACCATATATTTT. The chain recombines TRBV18 with TRBJ1-3, with D possibly being TRBD1 (5 bases). This CDR3 region has 16 residues. V lost 2 bases to trimming and J lost 1 base, with 12 bases between them. Germline CDR1 reads KGHSH; CDR2 reads LQKENI.

The CDR3 reads CASSLGQLQETQYF. CDR3 DNA: TGTGCCAGCAGCTTAGGACAGCTACAAGAGACCCAGTACTTC. This chain links TRBV9 with TRBJ2-5, with D perhaps matching TRBD1 (6 bases). The CDR3 loop spans 14 amino acids. Between the trimmed V and J ends, which lost 4 bases and 2 bases, there was a span of 12 bases. Germline values: CDR1 SGDLS, CDR2 YYNGEE. The whole variable domain, remainder taken from reference TRBV9 and TRBJ2-5, is DSGVTQTPKHLITATGQRVTLRCSPRSGDLSVYWYQQSLDQGLQFLIQYYNGEERAKGNILERFSAQQFPDLHSELNLSSLELGDSALYFCASSLGQLQETQYFGPGTRLLVL.